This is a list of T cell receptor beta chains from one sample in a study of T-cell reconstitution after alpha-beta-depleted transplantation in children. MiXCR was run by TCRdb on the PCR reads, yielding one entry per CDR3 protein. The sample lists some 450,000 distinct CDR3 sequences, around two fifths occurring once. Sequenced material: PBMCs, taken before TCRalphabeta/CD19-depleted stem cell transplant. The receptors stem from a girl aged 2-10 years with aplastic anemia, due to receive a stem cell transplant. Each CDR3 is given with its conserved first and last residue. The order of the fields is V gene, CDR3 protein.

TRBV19 CASGHSGYNEQFF
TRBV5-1 CASSLAPGGGYGYTF
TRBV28 CASSRSGTSTDTQYF
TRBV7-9 CASSAGTGPGETQYF
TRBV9 CASSSKEGASIDYEKLFF
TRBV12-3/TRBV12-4 CASTSAGNTGELFF
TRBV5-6 CASTYRGPQHF
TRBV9 CASTPNRANYGYTF
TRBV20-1 CSAVSGRIGTDTQYF
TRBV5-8 CASSSSGRGEFIGELFF
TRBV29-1 CSVVGLAGGGSYNEQFF
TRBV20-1 CSARAQGGGASTTYGYTF
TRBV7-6 CASSFTGVKGTGELFF
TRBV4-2 CASSQGEAGTDTQYF